This TCR beta chain was recorded in a study of CD8+ T cells in alopecia areata (dated by TCRdb to the late 2010s). Some background on the complete study: To study T cell clonal expansion in alopecia areata, the researchers applied high-throughput TCRbeta sequencing to both the C3H/HeJ mouse model and human patients. Clonality in the scalp was compared among normal scalp (n=4), patchy alopecia areata scalp (n=8), and alopecia totalis/universalis scalp (n=8). In humans, TCRbeta sequencing was performed on scalp tissue and on sorted CD4+ and CD8+ peripheral blood T cells from healthy controls and from patients with patchy or totalis/universalis alopecia areata. TCRbeta CDR3 regions were amplified by immunoSEQ multiplex PCR using 35 Vbeta forward and 13 Jbeta reverse primers. RNA was obtained with the PAXgene miRNA kit for fixed scalp, the miRNeasy kit for PBMCs, and the RNeasy kit for mouse skin.

From alopecia areata patients, peripheral blood was collected along with lesional scalp punch biopsies. PBMCs were isolated by density centrifugation and stained for CD3, CD4 and CD8, and CD4+ and CD8+ T cells were sorted on a FACSAria. The untreated alopecia areata patients were recruited through a multicenter biomarker study. In about 5 patients from the biomarker study, blood CD8+ T cells were sorted further into NKG2D-low and NKG2D-high fractions. To prepare the library, the immunoSEQ multiplex PCR assay was applied. RNA was extracted from all samples and reverse transcribed into cDNA, which served as template for TCR sequencing. First-strand cDNA was synthesized with SuperScript III using a 2:1 mix of oligo-dT and random hexamers. Amplification bias was assessed with a synthetic immune receptor repertoire, and residual bias was removed computationally. Regarding the original processing steps: Raw reads were preprocessed for error removal, and CDR3 was defined according to IMGT conventions as running from the conserved cysteine to phenylalanine. To get clonality, Shannon entropy was normalized by log2 of the number of productive unique TCRs and the result was subtracted from 1. Scalp TCRbeta sequences were cross-referenced with sorted blood CD4 and CD8 repertoires so that the CD4 or CD8 identity of scalp clones could be inferred. The immuneACCESS repertoire file appears here via TCRdb, limited to in-frame rearrangements. These files lack a portion of the clones; in checked studies, under half of the deficit traces to unresolved V genes, and the cause of the others is not known. The D gene and trimming were derived from the DNA, and the V and J assignments and clone size from that table. This sample has about 110,000 clones in its table, and about 60% of those were observed once. The ten biggest clones cover 20% to 25% of the sample.

General conclusions and limits of the study: Compared with mice, TCR sequences shared between patients were less clear, possibly partly because of HLA diversity across the patient population. Lesional scalp, especially in alopecia totalis/universalis, showed higher clonality and more expanded CD8+ clones than normal scalp, suggesting antigenic drive. Unlike mouse skin, where gammadelta T cells dominate, normal human skin contains resident alphabeta T cells that get sequenced too, which complicates analysis of the scalp TCR repertoire.

In the case of this clone: Its binding antigen is unknown. There are no base qualities to consult, and no much larger clone falls within one base.

The specimen sequenced was NKG2D-low CD8+ T cells sorted from blood. This sample's cell subset or site label indicates: sorted CD8+ NKG2D-low blood T cells. This clonotype was sampled from a human donor with alopecia areata.

The nucleotide sequence is given as TGCAGCGTTGCTGGGGTTGGGGGCGAGCAGTACTTC. This translates into CSVAGVGGEQYF. Here the chain combines TRBV29-1 and TRBJ2-7; the D gene could be either TRBD1 or TRBD2, each agreeing at 5 bases. The CDR1 and CDR2 encoded by the germline V gene are SQVTM and ANQGSEA. The CDR3 numbers 12 residues from cysteine through phenylalanine. The retained sequence is limited to the CDR3, 36 bases, with the frame set at the first base. V is reduced by 4 bases and J by 6 bases, leaving a spacing of 13 bases between them.